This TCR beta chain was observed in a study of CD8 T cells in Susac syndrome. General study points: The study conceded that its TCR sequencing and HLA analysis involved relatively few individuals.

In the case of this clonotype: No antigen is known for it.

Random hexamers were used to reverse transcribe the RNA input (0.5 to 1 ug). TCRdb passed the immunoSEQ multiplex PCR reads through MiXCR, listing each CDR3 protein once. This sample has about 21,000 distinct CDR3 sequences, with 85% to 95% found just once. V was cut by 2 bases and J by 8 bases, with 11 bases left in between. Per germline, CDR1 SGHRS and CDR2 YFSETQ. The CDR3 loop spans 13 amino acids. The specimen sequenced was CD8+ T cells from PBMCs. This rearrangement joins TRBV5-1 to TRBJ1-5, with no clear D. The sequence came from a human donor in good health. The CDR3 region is CASSFEGPEPQHF. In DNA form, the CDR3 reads TGCGCCAGCAGCTTTGAAGGGCCGGAGCCCCAGCATTTT.